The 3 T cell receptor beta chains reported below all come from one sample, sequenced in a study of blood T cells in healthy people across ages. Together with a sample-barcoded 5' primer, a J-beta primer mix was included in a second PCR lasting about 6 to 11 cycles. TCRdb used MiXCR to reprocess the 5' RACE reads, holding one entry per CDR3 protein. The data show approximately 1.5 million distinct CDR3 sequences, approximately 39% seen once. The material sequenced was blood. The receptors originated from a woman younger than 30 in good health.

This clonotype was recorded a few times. The CDR3 spells CASYGGTGSPIYGYTF. CDR3 nucleotide sequence: TGTGCCAGCTATGGCGGAACGGGATCGCCTATCTATGGCTACACCTTC. This rearrangement joins TRBV7-9 to TRBJ1-2; the D is unclear. This CDR3 is 16 amino acids long. CDR1 is SEHNR and CDR2 is FQNEAQ in the germline V gene (reference sequence). The V and J ends lost 8 bases and 4 bases respectively, with 23 bases between them.

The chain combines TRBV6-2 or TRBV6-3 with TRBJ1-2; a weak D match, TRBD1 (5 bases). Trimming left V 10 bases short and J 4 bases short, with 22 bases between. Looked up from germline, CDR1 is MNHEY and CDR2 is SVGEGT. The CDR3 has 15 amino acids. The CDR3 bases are TGTGCCACCGCAAAGACCCAGGGCTATGGCTATGGCTACACCTTC. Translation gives CATAKTQGYGYGYTF.

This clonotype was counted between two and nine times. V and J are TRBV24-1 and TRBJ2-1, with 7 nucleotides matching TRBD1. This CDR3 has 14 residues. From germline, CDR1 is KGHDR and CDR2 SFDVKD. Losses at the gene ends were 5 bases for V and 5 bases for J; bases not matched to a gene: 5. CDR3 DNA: TGTGCCACCAGTGGCACAGGGGCTAACAATGAGCAGTTCTTC. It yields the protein CATSGTGANNEQFF.